This entry describes one T cell receptor beta chain. Its specificity is not known. This entry is derived from a study of cytomegalovirus exposure and HLA in healthy donors. The study, taken as a whole, reports: One variant, a missense change in DCLRE1C, was linked in a later analysis to TCR beta V- and J-gene trimming.

Germline V lookup: CDR1 SGHRS, CDR2 YFSETQ. The junction had 3 bases not matched to a gene; V was cut back by 0 bases and J by 1 base. The CDR3 extends over 15 amino acids. PCR used 60 Vbeta primers and 13 Jbeta primers. The data were produced by immunoSEQ multiplex PCR, yet TCRdb's version contains in-frame clones alone and is incomplete. Of 120,000 or so clones detected, approximately 82% appear once; the ten largest clones hold roughly 20%. V is TRBV5-1 and J is TRBJ1-2, with 7 bases lining up with TRBD1. This TCR came from a young man in good health and CMV-seropositive. The sequencing input was PBMCs. The CDR3 sequence is CASSLETGNNYGYTF. The CDR3 DNA is TGCGCCAGCAGCTTGGAGACAGGGAATAACTATGGCTACACCTTC. Filled out from reference TRBV5-1 and TRBJ1-2, the complete variable domain reads KAGVTQTPRYLIKTRGQQVTLSCSPISGHRSVSWYQQTPGQGLQFLFEYFSETQRNKGNFPGRFSGRQFSNSRSEMNVSTLELGDSALYLCASSLETGNNYGYTFGSGTRLTVV.